Below, 24 T cell receptor beta chains from the same sample are listed, as sequenced in a study of beta chain features in type 1 diabetes. Study findings and constraints: In every one of the four CD4+ subsets, TCRB CDR3s were moderately but significantly shorter in Type 1 diabetes patients.

The investigators reverse transcribed all of the isolated RNA, so they sequenced expressed TCRB transcripts. Method: immunoSEQ multiplex PCR; TCRdb's copy keeps in-frame clones and lacks some. The sample contains about 15,000 clones, about two thirds of which appear only once. Their cognate antigens are unknown. Sequencing was performed on stem cell memory CD4+ T cells from blood. The receptors stem from a woman aged 18-30 years with type 1 diabetes.

The rearrangement uses TRBV7-2 and TRBJ2-3; a weak D match, TRBD2 (6 bases). The CDR3 is 15 amino acids. V gave up 0 bases and J gave up 8 bases, with 15 bases separating them. Germline V gene sequence: CDR1 SGHTA, CDR2 FQGNSA. The CDR3 DNA reads as TGTGCCAGCAGCTTAGCGGCAGTTAAGGGAGGTACGCAGTATTTT. Translated: CASSLAAVKGGTQYF.

The chain combines TRBV10-3 with TRBJ1-3; no clear D. CDR3 length: 14 amino acids. V was shortened by 8 bases and J by 0 bases, with 11 bases between the two germline ends. In germline, CDR1 is ENHRY, CDR2 SYGVKD. For the CDR3, the DNA is TGTGCCATCGGAGTCGGCCTCTCTGGAAACACCATATATTTT. This sequence encodes CAIGVGLSGNTIYF.

Regarding this clone: Other DNA sequences in this sample translate to the same CDR3. The rearrangement uses TRBV2 and TRBJ2-7, with D possibly TRBD1 on 5 matching bases. V lost 2 bases and J lost 2, with 7 bases in between. Germline V CDR1 and CDR2: SNHLY, FYNNEI. CDR3 size: 13 residues. CDR3 in amino acids: CASSEQGPYEQYF. The CDR3 nucleotides are TGTGCCAGCAGTGAACAGGGCCCCTACGAGCAGTACTTC.

V usage is TRBV5-1 and J usage is TRBJ2-3, with 8 nucleotides matching TRBD2. Trimming at V came to 0 bases and at J to 1 base, leaving 10 bases not matched to a gene. Germline V gives CDR1 SGHRS, CDR2 YFSETQ. The CDR3 contains 18 residues. CDR3 DNA sequence: TGCGCCAGCAGCTTGGAAGCGGGGGACTTCGCCCGCACAGATACGCAGTATTTT. Amino acid sequence: CASSLEAGDFARTDTQYF.

This sequence joins TRBV18 and TRBJ2-1, with D perhaps TRBD2 (6 bases). Trimming removed 0 bases at V and 0 bases at J, with 9 bases between. From germline, CDR1 is KGHSH and CDR2 LQKENI. This CDR3 contains 16 residues. DNA for the CDR3: TGTGCCAGCTCACCACCGGGGGGAAGCTCCTACAATGAGCAGTTCTTC. This gives the protein CASSPPGGSSYNEQFF. Supplemented by reference TRBV18 and TRBJ2-1, the full variable domain reads NAGVMQNPRHLVRRRGQEARLRCSPMKGHSHVYWYRQLPEEGLKFMVYLQKENIIDESGMPKERFSAEFPKEGPSILRIQQVVRGDSAAYFCASSPPGGSSYNEQFFGPGTRLTVL.

CDR3 sequence reads: CASSVGGRKGETQYF. CDR3 nucleotides: TGTGCCAGCAGCGTAGGAGGGAGGAAGGGAGAGACCCAGTACTTC. The chain employs TRBV9 and TRBJ2-5; a weak D match, TRBD2 (6 bases). Germline loops: CDR1 SGDLS, CDR2 YYNGEE. This CDR3 contains 15 residues. V was pared by 0 bases and J by 4 bases, with 13 bases between.

The genes are TRBV5-4 and TRBJ2-3; 10 bases map to TRBD2. J was trimmed by 6 bases and V by 3 bases; bases with no gene match: 13. There are 17 residues in the CDR3. CDR1 is SGHNT, CDR2 YYREEE, per germline (reference sequence). CDR3 loop: CASSSKTSGWPPDTQYF. For the CDR3, the DNA is TGTGCCAGCAGCTCGAAGACTAGCGGGTGGCCCCCGGATACGCAGTATTTT.

The chain links TRBV15 to TRBJ2-3; D perhaps matches TRBD2 (6 bases). The V end lost 1 base, the J end lost 1 base, and 12 bases lay between the germline ends. Germline values: CDR1 LNHNV, CDR2 YYDKDF (reference sequence). The CDR3 has 16 residues. CDR3 sequence reads: CATSRARASGTDTQYF. CDR3 sequence (DNA): TGTGCCACCAGCAGAGCGCGGGCTAGCGGCACAGATACGCAGTATTTT.

This clone was observed a few times. The genes are TRBV7-2 and TRBJ1-1; D ambiguous. This CDR3 has 12 residues. Looked up from germline, CDR1 is SGHTA and CDR2 is FQGNSA. V was shortened by 7 bases and J by 4 bases, with 10 bases between the two germline ends. CDR3 amino acids: CASTQRLTEAFF. The DNA of the CDR3 is TGTGCCAGCACCCAGCGGCTCACTGAAGCTTTCTTT. Full variable domain (outside the CDR3, taken from reference TRBV7-2 and TRBJ1-1): GAGVSQSPSNKVTEKGKDVELRCDPISGHTALYWYRQSLGQGLEFLIYFQGNSAPDKSGLPSDRFSAERTGGSVSTLTIQRTQQEDSAVYLCASTQRLTEAFFGQGTRLTVV.

The chain has TRBV7-2 and TRBJ1-5; 11 bases align to TRBD1. With 4 bases clipped from V and 5 bases from J, the junction kept 1 base outside the gene matches. Germline CDR1 SGHTA, CDR2 FQGNSA. The CDR3 has 14 amino acids. CDR3 sequence: CASSSGQGDQPQHF. The CDR3 region has the DNA TGTGCCAGCAGCTCGGGACAGGGGGATCAGCCCCAGCATTTT.

This clone was seen a few times. The CDR3 DNA reads TGTGCCAGTAGTATAGAACTAGCGAGCTACAATGAGCAGTTCTTC. Its translation: CASSIELASYNEQFF. The chain combines TRBV19 with TRBJ2-1, with 7 bases matching TRBD2. The CDR3 extends over 15 amino acids. The V gene's germline CDR1 is LNHDA and CDR2 SQIVND (reference sequence). The V and J ends lost 0 bases and 3 bases, in that order; junction bases with no gene match: 2.

J is TRBJ1-5 and V is TRBV7-9, with D perhaps TRBD1 (6 bases). CDR3 length: 16 amino acids. Germline lookup yields CDR1 SEHNR and CDR2 FQNEAQ (reference sequence). Trimming cost V 3 bases and J 4 bases, with 16 bases left between them. For the CDR3, the DNA is TGTGCCAGCAGCTTTAACGGGCCAGGGGTAAATCAGCCCCAGCATTTT. This translates into CASSFNGPGVNQPQHF.

The genes are TRBV14 and TRBJ1-2; D is perhaps TRBD1 (6 bases). Germline V gene sequence: CDR1 SGHDN, CDR2 FVKESK. This CDR3 comprises 15 residues. The ends were cut back, 0 bases at V and 4 bases at J, with 12 bases in the middle. The CDR3 sequence is CASSQEGAMVYGYTF. In DNA form, the CDR3 reads TGTGCCAGCAGCCAAGAGGGGGCGATGGTCTATGGCTACACCTTC.

The chain combines TRBV30 with TRBJ1-2; D unresolved. V was shortened by 7 bases and J by 5 bases, with 14 bases between the two germline ends. This CDR3 region has 12 residues. Germline assignment: CDR1 GTSNPN and CDR2 SVGIG (reference sequence). CDR3 nucleotides: TGTGCCTTCCGGGCCCGAGGGTATGGCTACACCTTC. Residues: CAFRARGYGYTF. The entire variable domain, with the rest obtained from reference TRBV30 and TRBJ1-2, is as follows: SQTIHQWPATLVQPVGSPLSLECTVEGTSNPNLYWYRQAAGRGLQLLFYSVGIGQISSEVPQNLSASRPQDRQFILSSKKLLLSDSGFYLCAFRARGYGYTFGSGTRLTVV.

In its sample, this clone was seen once. The rearrangement joins TRBV19 to TRBJ1-1; 8 nucleotides match TRBD1. The J segment lost 1 base and the V segment lost 5 bases, leaving 3 bases of the junction unmatched. The CDR3 has 14 residues. Germline V lookup: CDR1 LNHDA, CDR2 SQIVND (reference sequence). The chain's CDR3 is CASSQDRGNTEAFF. For the CDR3, the DNA is TGTGCCAGTAGTCAAGACAGGGGGAACACTGAAGCTTTCTTT.

The chain joins TRBV30 to TRBJ1-2, with 8 bases fitting TRBD1. CDR3 length: 15 residues. V was pared by 1 base and J by 1 base, with 5 bases of the junction left unmatched. Germline V lookup: CDR1 GTSNPN, CDR2 SVGIG (reference sequence). The CDR3 loop reads CAWSGQGAFNYGYTF. The CDR3 DNA is TGTGCCTGGAGTGGCCAGGGGGCATTTAACTATGGCTACACCTTC.

V and J are TRBV5-1 and TRBJ1-2; D is possibly TRBD1 (6 bases). Trimming took off 5 bases at V and 8 bases at J, with 16 bases between the two ends. The germline V gene encodes CDR1 SGHRS and CDR2 YFSETQ. CDR3 length: 13 amino acids. The CDR3 region is CASRDTGNVGYTF. As DNA, the CDR3 is TGCGCCAGCAGGGATACAGGGAATGTCGGCTACACCTTC.

This rearrangement joins TRBV6-1 to TRBJ1-6, with D tentatively TRBD1 (6 bases). CDR3 size: 20 residues. Trimming took 2 bases from V and 9 from J, leaving 29 bases between them. The germline V gene has CDR1 MNHNS and CDR2 SASEGT. CDR3 nucleotide sequence: TGTGCCAGCAGTGAAAGGTTTCTGGGTGGGGGCGCAAGATTGGGTTCACCCCTCCACTTT. Amino acids: CASSERFLGGGARLGSPLHF.

Here the CDR3 DNA reads TGCAGCGTTGTAGCTCACGGGACAGATACGCAGTATTTT. Amino acids: CSVVAHGTDTQYF. V usage is TRBV29-1 and J usage is TRBJ2-3; no definite D call. Germline V gives CDR1 SQVTM, CDR2 ANQGSEA. The CDR3 has 13 residues. The V gene lost 4 bases and the J gene lost 3 bases, with 11 bases spanning the gap.

In its sample, this clone was seen a few times. The gene calls are TRBV2 and TRBJ2-6, with TRBD2 as a possible D gene (6 bases). The CDR3 has 15 residues. The germline CDR1 and CDR2 sequences are SNHLY and FYNNEI. Between the trimmed V and J ends, which lost 5 bases and 1 base, there was a span of 9 bases. CDR3 residues: CASSSEGSGANVLTF. For the CDR3, the DNA is TGTGCCAGCAGTTCGGAGGGTTCTGGGGCCAACGTCCTGACTTTC.

This clone was counted a few times. The rearrangement links TRBV2 to TRBJ2-1; 8 positions agree with TRBD2. J lost 5 bases, V lost 8 bases, and 8 bases had no gene match. Germline lookup yields CDR1 SNHLY and CDR2 FYNNEI. The CDR3 loop spans 14 amino acids. The CDR3 nucleotides are TGTGCCAGCTTAGCGGGATATACGAACAATGAGCAGTTCTTC. Its translation is CASLAGYTNNEQFF.

This chain links TRBV4-3 with TRBJ1-1; D is unresolved. The CDR3 contains 16 residues. The ends were cut back, 3 bases at V and 0 bases at J, with 14 bases in the middle. Germline V lookup: CDR1 LGHNA, CDR2 YSLEER. CDR3 bases: TGCGCCAGCAGCCATGATTCCCGGGAGATGAACACTGAAGCTTTCTTT. It yields the protein CASSHDSREMNTEAFF.

The chain recombines TRBV7-6 with TRBJ2-7; perhaps TRBD2 as D (6 bases). The germline CDR1 and CDR2 sequences are SGHVS and FNYEAQ. This CDR3 has 15 residues. V gave up 3 bases and J gave up 7 bases, with 19 bases separating them. The CDR3 nucleotides are TGTGCCAGCAGCTTGGGAGGCGGCGGCTACGGAGAGCAGTACTTC. It translates to CASSLGGGGYGEQYF.

V usage is TRBV18 and J usage is TRBJ2-1; D ambiguous. The V end was cut by 6 bases, the J end by 0 bases, with 12 bases between. The CDR3 is 15 amino acids. Germline V gene sequence: CDR1 KGHSH, CDR2 LQKENI. The chain's CDR3 is CASSPRGSSYNEQFF. In nucleotides, the CDR3 is TGTGCCAGCTCCCCCCGCGGTAGCTCCTACAATGAGCAGTTCTTC.